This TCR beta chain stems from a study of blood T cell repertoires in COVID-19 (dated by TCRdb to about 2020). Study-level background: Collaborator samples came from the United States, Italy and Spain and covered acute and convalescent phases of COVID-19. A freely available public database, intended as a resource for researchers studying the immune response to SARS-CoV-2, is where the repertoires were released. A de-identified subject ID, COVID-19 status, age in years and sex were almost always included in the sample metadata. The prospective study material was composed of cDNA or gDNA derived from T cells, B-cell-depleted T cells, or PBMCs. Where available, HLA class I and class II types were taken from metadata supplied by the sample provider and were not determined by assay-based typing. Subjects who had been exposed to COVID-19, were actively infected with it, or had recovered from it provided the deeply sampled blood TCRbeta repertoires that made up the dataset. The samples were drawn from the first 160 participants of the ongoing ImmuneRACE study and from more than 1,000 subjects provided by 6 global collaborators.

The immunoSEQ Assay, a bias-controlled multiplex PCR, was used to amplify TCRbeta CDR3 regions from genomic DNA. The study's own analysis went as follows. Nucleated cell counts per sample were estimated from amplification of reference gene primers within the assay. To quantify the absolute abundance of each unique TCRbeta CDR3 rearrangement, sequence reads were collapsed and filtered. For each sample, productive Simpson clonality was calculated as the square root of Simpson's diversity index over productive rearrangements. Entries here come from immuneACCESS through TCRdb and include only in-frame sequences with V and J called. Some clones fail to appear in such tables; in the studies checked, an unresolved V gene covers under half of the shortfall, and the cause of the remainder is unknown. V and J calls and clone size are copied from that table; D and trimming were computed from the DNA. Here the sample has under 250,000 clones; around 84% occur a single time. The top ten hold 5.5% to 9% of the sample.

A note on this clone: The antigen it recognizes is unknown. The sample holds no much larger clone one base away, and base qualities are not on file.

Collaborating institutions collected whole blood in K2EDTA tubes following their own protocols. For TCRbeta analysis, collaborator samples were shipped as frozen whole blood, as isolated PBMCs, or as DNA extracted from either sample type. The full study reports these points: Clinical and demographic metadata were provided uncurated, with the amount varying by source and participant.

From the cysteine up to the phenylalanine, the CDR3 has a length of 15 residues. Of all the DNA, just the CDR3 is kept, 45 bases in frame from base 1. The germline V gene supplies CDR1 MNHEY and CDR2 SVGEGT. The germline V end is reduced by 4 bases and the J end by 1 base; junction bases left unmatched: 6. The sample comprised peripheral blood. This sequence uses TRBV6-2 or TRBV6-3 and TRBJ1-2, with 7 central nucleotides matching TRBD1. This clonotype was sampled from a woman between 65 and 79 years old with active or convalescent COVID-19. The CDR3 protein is CASSSGTANNYGYTF. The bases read TGTGCCAGCAGTTCAGGGACAGCAAATAACTATGGCTACACCTTC.